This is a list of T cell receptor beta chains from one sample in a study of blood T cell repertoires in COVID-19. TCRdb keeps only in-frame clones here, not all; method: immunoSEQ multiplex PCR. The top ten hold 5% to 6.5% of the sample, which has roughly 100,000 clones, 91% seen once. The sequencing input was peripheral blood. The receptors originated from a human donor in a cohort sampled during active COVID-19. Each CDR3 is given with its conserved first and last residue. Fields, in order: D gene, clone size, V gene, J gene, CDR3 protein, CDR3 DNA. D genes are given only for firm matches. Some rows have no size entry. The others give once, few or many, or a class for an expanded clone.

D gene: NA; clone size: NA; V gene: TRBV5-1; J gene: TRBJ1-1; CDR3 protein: CASSLAVNTEAFF; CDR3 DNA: TGCGCCAGCAGCTTGGCCGTGAACACTGAAGCTTTCTTT
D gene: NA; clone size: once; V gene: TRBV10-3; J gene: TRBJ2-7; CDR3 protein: CAISDVSYEQYF; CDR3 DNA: TGTGCCATCAGTGACGTCTCCTACGAGCAGTACTTC
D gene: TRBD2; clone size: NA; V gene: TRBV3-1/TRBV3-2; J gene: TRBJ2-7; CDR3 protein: CASSPSGGSREQYF; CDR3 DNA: TGTGCCAGCAGCCCAAGCGGGGGGTCCCGCGAGCAGTACTTC
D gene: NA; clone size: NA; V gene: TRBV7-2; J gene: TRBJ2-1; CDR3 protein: CASSSRLRHNEQFF; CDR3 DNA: TGTGCCAGCAGCTCCCGACTGCGCCACAATGAGCAGTTCTTC
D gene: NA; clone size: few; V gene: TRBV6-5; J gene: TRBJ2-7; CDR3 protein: CASSLGQGTSPGEQYF; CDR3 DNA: TGTGCCAGCAGTTTAGGCCAGGGGACATCCCCTGGCGAGCAGTACTTC
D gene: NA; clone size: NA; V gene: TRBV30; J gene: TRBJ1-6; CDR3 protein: CAWSWGGTLHF; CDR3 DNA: TGTGCCTGGAGTTGGGGAGGCACCCTCCACTTT
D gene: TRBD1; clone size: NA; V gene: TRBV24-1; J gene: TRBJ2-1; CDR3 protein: CATSDQRQGVNEQFF; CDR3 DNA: TGTGCCACCAGTGATCAGAGACAGGGAGTGAATGAGCAGTTCTTC
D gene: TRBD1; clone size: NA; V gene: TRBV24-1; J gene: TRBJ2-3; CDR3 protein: CATSPAWDRGGDTQYF; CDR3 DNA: TGTGCCACCAGTCCCGCCTGGGACAGGGGAGGAGATACGCAGTATTTT
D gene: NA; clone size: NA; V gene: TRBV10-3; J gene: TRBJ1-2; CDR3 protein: CAITGNPNYGYTF; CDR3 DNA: TGTGCCATCACCGGGAATCCTAACTATGGCTACACCTTC
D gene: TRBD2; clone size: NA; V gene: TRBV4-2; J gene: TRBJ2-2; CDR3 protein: CASSQGLAGDTGELFF; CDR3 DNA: TGTGCCAGCAGCCAAGGCCTAGCGGGAGACACCGGGGAGCTGTTTTTT
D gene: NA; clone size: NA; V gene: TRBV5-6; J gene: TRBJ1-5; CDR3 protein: CASRRGGESGNQPQHF; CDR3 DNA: TGTGCCAGCAGGAGGGGCGGGGAATCGGGCAATCAGCCCCAGCATTTT
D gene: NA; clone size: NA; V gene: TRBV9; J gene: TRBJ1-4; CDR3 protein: CASSVGSGPEKLFF; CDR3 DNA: TGTGCCAGCAGCGTAGGAAGCGGACCTGAAAAACTGTTTTTT
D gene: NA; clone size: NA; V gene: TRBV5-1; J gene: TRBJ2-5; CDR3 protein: CASSSLREEETQYF; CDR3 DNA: TGCGCCAGCAGCTCTCTAAGGGAGGAAGAGACCCAGTACTTC
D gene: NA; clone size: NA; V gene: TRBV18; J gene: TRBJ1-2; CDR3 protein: CASSPLAPDSAINYGYTF; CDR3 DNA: TGTGCCAGCTCACCATTAGCTCCGGACAGCGCTATTAACTATGGCTACACCTTC
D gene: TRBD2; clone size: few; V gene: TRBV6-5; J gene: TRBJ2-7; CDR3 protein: CASSYAIGTIVEYF; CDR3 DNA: TGTGCCAGCAGTTACGCCATAGGGACTATAGTTGAGTACTTC
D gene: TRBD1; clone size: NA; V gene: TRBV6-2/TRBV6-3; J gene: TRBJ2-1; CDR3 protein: CASSLTGTGAWGQFF; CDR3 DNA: TGTGCCAGCAGCCTTACCGGGACAGGGGCTTGGGGGCAGTTCTTC
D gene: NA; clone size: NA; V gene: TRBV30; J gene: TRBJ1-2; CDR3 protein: CAWSVPGNYGYTF; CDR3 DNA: TGTGCCTGGAGTGTACCAGGGAACTATGGCTACACCTTC
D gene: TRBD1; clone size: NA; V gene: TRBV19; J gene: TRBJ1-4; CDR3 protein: CASSPTGVNEKLFF; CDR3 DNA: TGTGCCAGTAGTCCTACAGGGGTTAATGAAAAACTGTTTTTT
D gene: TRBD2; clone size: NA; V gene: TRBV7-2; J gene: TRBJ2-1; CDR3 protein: CASSFRQLMGEGPGRFF; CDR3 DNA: TGTGCCAGCAGCTTCCGTCAATTAATGGGGGAGGGCCCAGGTCGGTTCTTC
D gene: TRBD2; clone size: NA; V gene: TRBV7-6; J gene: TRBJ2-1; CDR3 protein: CASSPPGTSGGNEQFF; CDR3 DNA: TGTGCCAGCAGCCCGCCCGGGACTAGCGGGGGCAATGAGCAGTTCTTC
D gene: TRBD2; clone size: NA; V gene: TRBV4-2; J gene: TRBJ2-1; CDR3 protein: CASSQDGLAGEQFF; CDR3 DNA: TGTGCCAGCAGCCAAGACGGACTAGCGGGAGAGCAGTTCTTC
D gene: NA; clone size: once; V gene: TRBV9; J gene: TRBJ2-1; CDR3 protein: CASSVAGNEQFF; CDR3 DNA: TGTGCCAGCAGCGTAGCCGGGAATGAGCAGTTCTTC
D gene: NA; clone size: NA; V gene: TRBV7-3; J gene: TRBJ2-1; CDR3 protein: CASSLEGLSGEQFF; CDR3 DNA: TGTGCCAGCAGCTTAGAAGGCCTCTCAGGTGAGCAGTTCTTC
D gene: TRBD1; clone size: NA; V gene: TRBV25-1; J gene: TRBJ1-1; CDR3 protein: CASSASGTGYTEAFF; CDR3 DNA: TGTGCCAGCAGTGCCTCCGGGACAGGGTACACTGAAGCTTTCTTT
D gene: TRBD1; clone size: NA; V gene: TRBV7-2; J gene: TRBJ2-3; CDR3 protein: CARRDRDTDTQYF; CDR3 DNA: TGTGCCAGACGGGACAGAGACACAGATACGCAGTATTTT
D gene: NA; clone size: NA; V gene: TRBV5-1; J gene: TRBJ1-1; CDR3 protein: CASSLSLGVTEAFF; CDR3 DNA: TGCGCCAGCAGCCTCTCTCTAGGGGTCACTGAAGCTTTCTTT